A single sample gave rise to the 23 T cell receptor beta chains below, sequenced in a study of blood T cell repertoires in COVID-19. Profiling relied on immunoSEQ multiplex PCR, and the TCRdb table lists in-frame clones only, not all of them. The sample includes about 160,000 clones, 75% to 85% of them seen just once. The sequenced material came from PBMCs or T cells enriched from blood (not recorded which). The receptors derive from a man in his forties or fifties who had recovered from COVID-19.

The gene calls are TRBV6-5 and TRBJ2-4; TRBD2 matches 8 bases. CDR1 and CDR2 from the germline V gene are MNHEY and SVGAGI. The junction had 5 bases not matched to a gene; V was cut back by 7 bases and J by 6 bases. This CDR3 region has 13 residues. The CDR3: CASKAAGGNIQYF. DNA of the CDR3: TGTGCCAGCAAGGCTGCGGGGGGAAACATTCAGTACTTC.

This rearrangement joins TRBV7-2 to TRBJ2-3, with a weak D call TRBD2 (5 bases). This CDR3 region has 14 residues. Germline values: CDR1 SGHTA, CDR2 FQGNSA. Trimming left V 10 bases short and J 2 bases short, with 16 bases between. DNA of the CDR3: TGTGCCACCCGAGGACTGACGACCACAGATACGCAGTATTTT. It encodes CATRGLTTTDTQYF.

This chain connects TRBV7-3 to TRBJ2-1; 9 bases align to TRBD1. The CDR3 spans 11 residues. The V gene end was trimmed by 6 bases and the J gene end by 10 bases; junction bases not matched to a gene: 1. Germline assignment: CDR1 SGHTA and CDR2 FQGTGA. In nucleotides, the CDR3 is TGTGCCAGCAGTGGACAGGGGGAGCAGTTCTTC. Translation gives CASSGQGEQFF.

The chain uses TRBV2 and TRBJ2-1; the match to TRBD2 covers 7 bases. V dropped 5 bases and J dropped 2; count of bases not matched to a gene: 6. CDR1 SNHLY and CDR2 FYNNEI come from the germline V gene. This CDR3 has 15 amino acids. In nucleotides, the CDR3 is TGTGCCAGCAGTCATCCGAGCGGGGCCTACAATGAGCAGTTCTTC. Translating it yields CASSHPSGAYNEQFF.

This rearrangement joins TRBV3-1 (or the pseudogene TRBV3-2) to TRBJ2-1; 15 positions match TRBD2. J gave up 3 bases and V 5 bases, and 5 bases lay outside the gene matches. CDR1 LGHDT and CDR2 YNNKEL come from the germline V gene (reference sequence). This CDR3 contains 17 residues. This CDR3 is CASSRRTSGGGYNEQFF. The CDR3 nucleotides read TGTGCCAGCAGCAGGAGGACTAGCGGGGGGGGCTACAATGAGCAGTTCTTC.

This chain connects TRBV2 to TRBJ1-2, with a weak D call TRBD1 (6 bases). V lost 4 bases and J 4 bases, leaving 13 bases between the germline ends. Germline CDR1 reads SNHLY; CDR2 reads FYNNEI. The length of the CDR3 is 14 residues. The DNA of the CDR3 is TGTGCCAGCAGTGCCGAACAGGGCCCCTATGGCTACACCTTC. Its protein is CASSAEQGPYGYTF.

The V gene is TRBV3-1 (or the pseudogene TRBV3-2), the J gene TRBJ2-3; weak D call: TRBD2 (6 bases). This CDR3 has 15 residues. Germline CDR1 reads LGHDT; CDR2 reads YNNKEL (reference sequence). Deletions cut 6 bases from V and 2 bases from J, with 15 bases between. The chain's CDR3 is CASSPPGVITDTQYF. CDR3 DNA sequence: TGTGCCAGCAGTCCCCCGGGGGTTATCACAGATACGCAGTATTTT.

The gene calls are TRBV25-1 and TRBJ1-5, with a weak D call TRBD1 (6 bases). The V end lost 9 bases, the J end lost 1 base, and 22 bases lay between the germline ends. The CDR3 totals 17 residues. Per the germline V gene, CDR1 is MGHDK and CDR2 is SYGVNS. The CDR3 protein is CARRGAGPRGSNQPQHF. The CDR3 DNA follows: TGTGCCAGACGGGGGGCAGGCCCGCGGGGGAGCAATCAGCCCCAGCATTTT. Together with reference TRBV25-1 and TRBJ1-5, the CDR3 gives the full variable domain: EADIYQTPRYLVIGTGKKITLECSQTMGHDKMYWYQQDPGMELHLIHYSYGVNSTEKGDLSSESTVSRIRTEHFPLTLESARPSHTSQYLCARRGAGPRGSNQPQHFGDGTRLSIL.

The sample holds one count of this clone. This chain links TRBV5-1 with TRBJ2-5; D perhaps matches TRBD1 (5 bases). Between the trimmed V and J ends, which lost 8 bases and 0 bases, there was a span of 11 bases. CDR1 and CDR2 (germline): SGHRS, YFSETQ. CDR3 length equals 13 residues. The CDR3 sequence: CASKQEYQETQYF. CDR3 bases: TGCGCCAGTAAACAGGAGTACCAAGAGACCCAGTACTTC.

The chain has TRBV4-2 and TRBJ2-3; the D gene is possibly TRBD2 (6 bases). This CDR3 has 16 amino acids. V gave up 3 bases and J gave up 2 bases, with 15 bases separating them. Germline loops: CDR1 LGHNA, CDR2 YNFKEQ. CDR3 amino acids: CASSQRPGLHTDTQYF. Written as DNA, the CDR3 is TGTGCCAGCAGCCAGCGCCCGGGACTTCACACAGATACGCAGTATTTT.

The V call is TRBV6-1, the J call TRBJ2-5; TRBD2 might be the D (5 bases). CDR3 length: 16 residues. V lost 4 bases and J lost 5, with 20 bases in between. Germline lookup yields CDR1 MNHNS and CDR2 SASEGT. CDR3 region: CASSGGWAGSTETQYF. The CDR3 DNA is TGTGCCAGCAGTGGCGGGTGGGCCGGTAGTACGGAGACCCAGTACTTC.

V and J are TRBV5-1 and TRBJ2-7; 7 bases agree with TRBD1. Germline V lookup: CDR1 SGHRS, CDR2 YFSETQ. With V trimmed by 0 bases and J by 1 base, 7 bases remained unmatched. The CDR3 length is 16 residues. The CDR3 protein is CASSLAGTVLSYEQYF. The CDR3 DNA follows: TGCGCCAGCAGCTTGGCCGGGACAGTGCTATCCTACGAGCAGTACTTC. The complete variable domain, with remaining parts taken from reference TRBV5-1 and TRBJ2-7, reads KAGVTQTPRYLIKTRGQQVTLSCSPISGHRSVSWYQQTPGQGLQFLFEYFSETQRNKGNFPGRFSGRQFSNSRSEMNVSTLELGDSALYLCASSLAGTVLSYEQYFGPGTRLTVT.

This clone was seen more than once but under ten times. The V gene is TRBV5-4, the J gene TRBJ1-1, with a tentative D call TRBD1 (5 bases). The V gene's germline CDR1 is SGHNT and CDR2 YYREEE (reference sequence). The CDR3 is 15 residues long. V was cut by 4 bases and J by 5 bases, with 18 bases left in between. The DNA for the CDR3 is TGTGCCAGCAGCCCTCCCCGTCAGGGTGGTACTGAAGCTTTCTTT. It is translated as CASSPPRQGGTEAFF.

The DNA of the CDR3 is TGTGCCAGCAGCCGTGCTGGGGCTGGATCCTACGAGCAGTACTTC. This translates into CASSRAGAGSYEQYF. The chain is built from TRBV9 and TRBJ2-7; D might be TRBD1 (5 bases). V lost 4 bases, J lost 1 base, and 15 bases lay in between. This CDR3 contains 15 residues. Looked up from germline, CDR1 is SGDLS and CDR2 is YYNGEE.

In nucleotides, the CDR3 is TGTGCCAGTAGTGCTCTCCCGGGACTAGCGTCCGGGGAGCTGTTTTTT. This gives the protein CASSALPGLASGELFF. The V and J genes are TRBV19 and TRBJ2-2; 10 bases are a match to TRBD2. Germline assignment: CDR1 LNHDA and CDR2 SQIVND (reference sequence). The CDR3 is 16 amino acids. V was pared by 5 bases and J by 6 bases, with 9 bases of the junction left unmatched.

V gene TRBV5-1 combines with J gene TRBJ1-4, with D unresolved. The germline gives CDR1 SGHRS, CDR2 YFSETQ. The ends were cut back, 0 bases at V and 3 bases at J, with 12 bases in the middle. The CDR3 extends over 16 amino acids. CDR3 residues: CASSLGILQSNEKLFF. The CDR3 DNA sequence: TGCGCCAGCAGCTTGGGAATACTGCAATCTAATGAAAAACTGTTTTTT.

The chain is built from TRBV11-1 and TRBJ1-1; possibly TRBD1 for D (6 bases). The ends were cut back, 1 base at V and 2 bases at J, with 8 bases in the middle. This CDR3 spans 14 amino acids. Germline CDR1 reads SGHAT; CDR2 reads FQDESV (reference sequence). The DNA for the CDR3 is TGTGCCAGCAGCTTAGGACAGGCAAACACTGAAGCTTTCTTT. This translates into CASSLGQANTEAFF.

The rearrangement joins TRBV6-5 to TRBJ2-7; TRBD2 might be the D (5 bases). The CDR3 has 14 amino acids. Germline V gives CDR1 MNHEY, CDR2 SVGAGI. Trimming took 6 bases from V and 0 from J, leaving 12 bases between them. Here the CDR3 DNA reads TGTGCCAGCAGGTGGACTTTGAGCTCCTACGAGCAGTACTTC. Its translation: CASRWTLSSYEQYF.

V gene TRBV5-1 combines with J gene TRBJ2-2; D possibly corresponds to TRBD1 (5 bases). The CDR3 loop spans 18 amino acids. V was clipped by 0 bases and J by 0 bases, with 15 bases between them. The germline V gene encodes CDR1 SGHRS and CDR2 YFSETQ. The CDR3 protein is CASSLVVQGGANTGELFF. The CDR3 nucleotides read TGCGCCAGCAGCTTGGTGGTGCAGGGTGGGGCGAACACCGGGGAGCTGTTTTTT.

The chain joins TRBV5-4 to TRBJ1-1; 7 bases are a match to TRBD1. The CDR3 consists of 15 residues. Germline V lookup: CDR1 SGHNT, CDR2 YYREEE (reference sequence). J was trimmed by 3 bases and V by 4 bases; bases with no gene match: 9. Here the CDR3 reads CASSRAVTGDTEAFF. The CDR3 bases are TGTGCCAGCAGCCGGGCGGTAACAGGGGACACTGAAGCTTTCTTT.

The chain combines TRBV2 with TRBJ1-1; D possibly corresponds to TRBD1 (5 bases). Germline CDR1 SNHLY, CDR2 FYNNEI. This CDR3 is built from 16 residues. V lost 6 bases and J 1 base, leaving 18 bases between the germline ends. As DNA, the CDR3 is TGTGCCAGCAGAACCCCGGGGGGGGTTGGGAACACTGAAGCTTTCTTT. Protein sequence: CASRTPGGVGNTEAFF.

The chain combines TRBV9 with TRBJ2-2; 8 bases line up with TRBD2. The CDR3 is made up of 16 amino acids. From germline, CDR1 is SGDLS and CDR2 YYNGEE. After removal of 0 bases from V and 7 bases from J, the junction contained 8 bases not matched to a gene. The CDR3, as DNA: TGTGCCAGCAGCGTAGGAATCGGGGGGGCCATCGGGGAGCTGTTTTTT. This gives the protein CASSVGIGGAIGELFF.

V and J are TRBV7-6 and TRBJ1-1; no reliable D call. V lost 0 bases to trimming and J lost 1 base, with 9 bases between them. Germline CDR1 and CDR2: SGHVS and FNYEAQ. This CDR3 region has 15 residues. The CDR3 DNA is TGTGCCAGCAGCTTAGCGCTCCGAGGGAACACTGAAGCTTTCTTT. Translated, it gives CASSLALRGNTEAFF. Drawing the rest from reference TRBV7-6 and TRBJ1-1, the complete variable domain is GAGVSQSPRYKVTKRGQDVALRCDPISGHVSLYWYRQALGQGPEFLTYFNYEAQQDKSGLPNDRFSAERPEGSISTLTIQRTEQRDSAMYRCASSLALRGNTEAFFGQGTRLTVV.